These 8 T cell receptor beta chains share one sample of origin, sequenced in a study of shared clonotypes between healthy human individuals. Sequencing was performed with immunoSEQ multiplex PCR; in TCRdb, only in-frame clones are kept and a portion is missing. The sample carries roughly 2 million clones, approximately 94% recorded once. The sample taken for sequencing was naive CD4+ T cells sorted from blood. The subset denotes: CD45RA+ positively selected. The source of these receptors is a man younger than 35 in good health.

As to this clone: Other DNA sequences of this sample code for an identical CDR3. The V call is TRBV7-8, the J call TRBJ1-1, with D unclear. Trimming removed 2 bases at V and 0 bases at J, with 4 bases between. From germline, CDR1 is SGHVS and CDR2 FQNEAQ. The CDR3 is made up of 13 amino acids. The CDR3 protein is CASSLRLNTEAFF. CDR3 in DNA: TGTGCCAGCAGCTTAAGGCTGAACACTGAAGCTTTCTTT.

The chain is built from TRBV6-5 and TRBJ2-1, with 8 bases matching TRBD1. The trim removed 5 bases at V and 1 base at J, leaving 4 bases unmatched. CDR1 MNHEY and CDR2 SVGAGI come from the germline V gene. This CDR3 contains 15 residues. The CDR3 sequence: CASSATGGSYNEQFF. The DNA for the CDR3 is TGTGCCAGCAGTGCCACAGGGGGGTCCTACAATGAGCAGTTCTTC.

This clone was recorded a few times. The same CDR3 can be traced to other DNA sequences in this sample. The chain joins TRBV5-1 to TRBJ1-5, with no clear D. V lost 4 bases and J 0 bases, leaving 5 bases between the germline ends. The germline CDR1 and CDR2 sequences are SGHRS and YFSETQ. The CDR3 has 13 amino acids. CDR3 in DNA: TGCGCCAGCAGCCGAGATAGCAATCAGCCCCAGCATTTT. Translation gives CASSRDSNQPQHF.

The chain combines TRBV7-9 with TRBJ2-7; 7 bases line up with TRBD1. Germline V CDR1 and CDR2: SEHNR, FQNEAQ (reference sequence). J lost 3 bases, V lost 4 bases, and 6 bases had no gene match. The CDR3 length is 14 residues. CDR3 sequence reads: CASSSRQGDYEQYF. The CDR3 DNA follows: TGTGCCAGCAGCTCTCGACAGGGAGACTACGAGCAGTACTTC.

CDR3 sequence reads: CASGGVANSPLHF. The CDR3 DNA reads TGTGCCTCCGGGGGGGTGGCTAATTCACCCCTCCACTTT. The chain couples TRBV6-5 to TRBJ1-6; possible D gene TRBD1, 5 bases. The CDR3 consists of 13 residues. Trimming took 11 bases from V and 6 from J, leaving 14 bases between them. Germline CDR1 reads MNHEY; CDR2 reads SVGAGI.

The chain links TRBV6-5 to TRBJ1-1; 8 nucleotides agree with TRBD1. The germline V gene has CDR1 MNHEY and CDR2 SVGAGI. The CDR3 is 13 residues long. V dropped 5 bases and J dropped 8; count of bases not matched to a gene: 7. CDR3 nucleotide sequence: TGTGCCAGCAGTCGATCGCAGGGGGCAGAAGCTTTCTTT. Translated: CASSRSQGAEAFF.

This sequence joins TRBV6-5 and TRBJ1-6, with 7 bases matching TRBD1. The CDR3 length is 14 residues. J gave up 4 bases and V 5 bases, and 2 bases lay outside the gene matches. The germline V gene encodes CDR1 MNHEY and CDR2 SVGAGI. The CDR3 sequence is CASSGGQYNSPLHF. Written as DNA, the CDR3 is TGTGCCAGCAGTGGGGGACAGTATAATTCACCCCTCCACTTT.

With respect to this clone: The same CDR3 can be traced to other DNA sequences in this sample. V usage is TRBV10-3 and J usage is TRBJ2-1; TRBD1 might be the D (5 bases). Looked up from germline, CDR1 is ENHRY and CDR2 is SYGVKD. This CDR3 is built from 11 residues. Trimming stripped 4 bases from V and 8 bases from J, with 6 bases between. CDR3 in amino acids: CAISGGDEQFF. The CDR3 DNA follows: TGTGCCATCAGTGGGGGCGATGAGCAGTTCTTC.